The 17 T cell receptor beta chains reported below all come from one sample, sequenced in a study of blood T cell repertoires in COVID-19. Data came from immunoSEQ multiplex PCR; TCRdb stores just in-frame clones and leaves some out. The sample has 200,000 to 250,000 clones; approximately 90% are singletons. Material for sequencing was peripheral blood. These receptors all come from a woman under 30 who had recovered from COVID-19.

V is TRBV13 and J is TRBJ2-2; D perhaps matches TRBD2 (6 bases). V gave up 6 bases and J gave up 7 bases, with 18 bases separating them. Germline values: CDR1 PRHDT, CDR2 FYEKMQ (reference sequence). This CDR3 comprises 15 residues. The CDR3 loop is CASRRMGGLGGELFF. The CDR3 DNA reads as TGTGCCAGCAGACGTATGGGAGGTCTCGGCGGGGAGCTGTTTTTT.

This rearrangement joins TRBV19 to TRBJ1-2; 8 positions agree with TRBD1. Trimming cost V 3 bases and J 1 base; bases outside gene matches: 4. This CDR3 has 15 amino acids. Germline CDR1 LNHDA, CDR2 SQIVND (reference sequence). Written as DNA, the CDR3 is TGTGCCAGTAGTATCGACAGGGGATATAACTATGGCTACACCTTC. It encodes CASSIDRGYNYGYTF. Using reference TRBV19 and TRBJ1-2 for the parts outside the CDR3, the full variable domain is DGGITQSPKYLFRKEGQNVTLSCEQNLNHDAMYWYRQDPGQGLRLIYYSQIVNDFQKGDIAEGYSVSREKKESFPLTVTSAQKNPTAFYLCASSIDRGYNYGYTFGSGTRLTVV.

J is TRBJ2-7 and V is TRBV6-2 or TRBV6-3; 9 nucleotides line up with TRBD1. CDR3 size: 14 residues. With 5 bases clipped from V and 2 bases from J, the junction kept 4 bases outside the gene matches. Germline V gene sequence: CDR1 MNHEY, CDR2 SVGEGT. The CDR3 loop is CASSRQGEAYEQYF. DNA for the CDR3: TGTGCCAGCAGTAGACAGGGGGAAGCCTACGAGCAGTACTTC.

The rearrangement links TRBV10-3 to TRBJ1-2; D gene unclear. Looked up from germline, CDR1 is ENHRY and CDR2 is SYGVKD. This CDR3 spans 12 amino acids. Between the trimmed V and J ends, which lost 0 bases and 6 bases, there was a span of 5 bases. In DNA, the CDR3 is TGTGCCATCAGTGAGTCCCGGGATGGCTACACCTTC. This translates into CAISESRDGYTF.

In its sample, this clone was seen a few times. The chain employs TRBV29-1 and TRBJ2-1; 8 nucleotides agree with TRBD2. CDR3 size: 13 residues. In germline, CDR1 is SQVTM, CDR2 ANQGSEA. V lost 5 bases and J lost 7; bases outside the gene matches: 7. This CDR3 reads CSVSTGGRNEQFF. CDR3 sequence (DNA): TGCAGCGTTTCGACGGGAGGGAGGAATGAGCAGTTCTTC.

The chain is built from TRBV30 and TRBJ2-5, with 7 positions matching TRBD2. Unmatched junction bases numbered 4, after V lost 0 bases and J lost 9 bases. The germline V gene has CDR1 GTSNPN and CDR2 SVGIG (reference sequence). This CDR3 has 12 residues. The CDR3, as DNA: TGTGCCTGGAGTGTTGGGCGGGAGTCCCAGTACTTC. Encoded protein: CAWSVGRESQYF.

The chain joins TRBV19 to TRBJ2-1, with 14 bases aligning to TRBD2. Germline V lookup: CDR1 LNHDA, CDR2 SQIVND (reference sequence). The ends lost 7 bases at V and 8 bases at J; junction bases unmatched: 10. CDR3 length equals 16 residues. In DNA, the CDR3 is TGTGCCAGTATGCGCTCCGGGACTAGCGGGAGTTATGAGCAGTTCTTC. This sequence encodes CASMRSGTSGSYEQFF.

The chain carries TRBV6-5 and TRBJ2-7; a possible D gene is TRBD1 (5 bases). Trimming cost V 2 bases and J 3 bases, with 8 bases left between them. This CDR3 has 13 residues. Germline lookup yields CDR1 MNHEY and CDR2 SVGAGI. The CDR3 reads CASSYQGSYEQYF. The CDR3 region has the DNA TGTGCCAGCAGTTACCAGGGAAGCTACGAGCAGTACTTC.

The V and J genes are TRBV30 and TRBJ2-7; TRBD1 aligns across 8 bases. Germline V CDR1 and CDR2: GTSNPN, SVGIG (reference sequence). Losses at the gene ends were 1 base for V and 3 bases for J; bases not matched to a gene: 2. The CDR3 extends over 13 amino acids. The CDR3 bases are TGTGCCTGGAGTGACGGACAGGGCTACGAGCAGTACTTC. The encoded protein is CAWSDGQGYEQYF. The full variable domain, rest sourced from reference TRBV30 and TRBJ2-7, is SQTIHQWPATLVQPVGSPLSLECTVEGTSNPNLYWYRQAAGRGLQLLFYSVGIGQISSEVPQNLSASRPQDRQFILSSKKLLLSDSGFYLCAWSDGQGYEQYFGPGTRLTVT.

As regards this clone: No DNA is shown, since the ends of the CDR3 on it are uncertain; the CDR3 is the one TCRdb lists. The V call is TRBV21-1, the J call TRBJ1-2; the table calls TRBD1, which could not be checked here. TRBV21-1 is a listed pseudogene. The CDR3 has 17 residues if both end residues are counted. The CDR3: CASSKEVGRGSNYGYTF.

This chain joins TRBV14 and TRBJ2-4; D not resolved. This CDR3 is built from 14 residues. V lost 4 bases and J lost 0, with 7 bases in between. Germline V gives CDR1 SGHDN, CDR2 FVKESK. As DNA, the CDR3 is TGTGCCAGCAGCCCACTACTAGCCAAAAACATTCAGTACTTC. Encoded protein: CASSPLLAKNIQYF.

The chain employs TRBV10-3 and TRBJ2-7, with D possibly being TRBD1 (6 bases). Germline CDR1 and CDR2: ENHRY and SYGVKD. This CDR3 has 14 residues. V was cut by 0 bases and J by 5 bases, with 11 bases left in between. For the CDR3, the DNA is TGTGCCATCAGTGAGTCGATAGGGGGTGACGAGCAGTACTTC. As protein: CAISESIGGDEQYF.

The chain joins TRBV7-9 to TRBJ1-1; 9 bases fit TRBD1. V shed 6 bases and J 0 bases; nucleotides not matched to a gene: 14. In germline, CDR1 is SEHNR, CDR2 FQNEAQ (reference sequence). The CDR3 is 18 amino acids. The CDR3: CASSSIQQGASMNTEAFF. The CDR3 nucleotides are TGTGCCAGCAGTTCAATTCAACAGGGGGCGTCTATGAACACTGAAGCTTTCTTT.

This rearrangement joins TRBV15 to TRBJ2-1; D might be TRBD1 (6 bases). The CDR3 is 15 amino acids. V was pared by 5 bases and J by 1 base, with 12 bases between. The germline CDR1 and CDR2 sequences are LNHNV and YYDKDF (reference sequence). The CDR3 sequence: CATSGGSFSYNEQFF. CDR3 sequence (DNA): TGTGCCACCAGCGGGGGCAGTTTTTCCTACAATGAGCAGTTCTTC.

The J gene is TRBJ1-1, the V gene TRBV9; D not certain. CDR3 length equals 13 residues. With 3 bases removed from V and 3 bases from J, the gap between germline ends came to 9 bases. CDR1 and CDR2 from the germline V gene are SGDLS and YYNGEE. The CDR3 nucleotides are TGTGCCAGCAGCGGAGGAAGCGACACTGAAGCTTTCTTT. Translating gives CASSGGSDTEAFF.

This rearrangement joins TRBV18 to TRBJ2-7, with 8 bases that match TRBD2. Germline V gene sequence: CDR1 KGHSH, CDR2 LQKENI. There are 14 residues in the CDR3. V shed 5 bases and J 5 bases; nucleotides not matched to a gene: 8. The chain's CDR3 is CASSSSGSRDEQYF. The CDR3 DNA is TGTGCCAGCTCATCGAGCGGGAGTCGGGACGAGCAGTACTTC.

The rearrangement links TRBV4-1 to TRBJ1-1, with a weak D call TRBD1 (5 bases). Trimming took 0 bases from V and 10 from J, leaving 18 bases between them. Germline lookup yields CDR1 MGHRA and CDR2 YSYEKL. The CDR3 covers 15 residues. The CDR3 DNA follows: TGCGCCAGCAGCCAAGATTCAATTCAGGGAGGGGTAGCTTTCTTT. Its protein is CASSQDSIQGGVAFF.